These T cell receptor beta chains were read from a single sample in a study of blood T cell repertoires in COVID-19. Libraries were prepared by immunoSEQ multiplex PCR; TCRdb keeps only in-frame clonotypes and omits some of them. Of about 46,000 clones in the sample, 88% were seen once. The sequenced sample was peripheral blood. The receptors originated from a man aged 45 to 65 with acute or convalescent COVID-19. Both conserved end residues are part of each CDR3. The size of a clone is reported for some rows only, either as once, few or many, or as a class for expanded clones.

-	TRBV2	TRBJ2-7	CASRALAGGREQYF
-	TRBV28	TRBJ1-6	CASTRDREDLHF
once	TRBV4-3	TRBJ2-1	CASSPIQGYNEQFF
-	TRBV11-2	TRBJ2-6	CASSLSPGQISGANVLTF
-	TRBV19	TRBJ2-1	CATRTAGLHNEQFF
-	TRBV3-1/TRBV3-2	TRBJ2-7	CASSQVMTGTGPYEQYF
-	TRBV3-1/TRBV3-2	TRBJ2-2	CASSQATGELFF
-	TRBV5-1	TRBJ2-3	CASSLQAPDTQYF
-	TRBV19	TRBJ2-2	CASSPVSRGSGELFF
-	TRBV4-1	TRBJ1-2	CASSQDGQGARIRGYTF
-	TRBV12-3/TRBV12-4	TRBJ2-1	CASSLRRDEQFF
-	TRBV5-4	TRBJ2-4	CASSTYRDRKNIQYF
-	TRBV2	TRBJ1-2	CANQRDTGSGYTF
-	TRBV7-3	TRBJ2-1	CASSLTSVTSGRYEQFF
-	TRBV28	TRBJ2-5	CASRAGDNQETQYF
-	TRBV7-2	TRBJ2-1	CASSSTRSGGATYNEQFF
-	TRBV12-3/TRBV12-4	TRBJ1-2	CASSPTGVRGYTF
-	TRBV7-8	TRBJ2-1	CASIGQADNEQFF
-	TRBV4-3	TRBJ2-7	CASSPAGGSYSYEQYF
-	TRBV27	TRBJ2-5	CASSSLQGEETQYF
-	TRBV2	TRBJ1-4	CASSASTGFGGTNEKLFF
-	TRBV5-1	TRBJ2-7	CASSPTGSSYEQYF
-	TRBV3-1/TRBV3-2	TRBJ2-4	CASSLKGQTEHLFAKNIQYF
-	TRBV13	TRBJ1-3	CASSQSDGNTIYF
-	TRBV5-1	TRBJ1-1	CASSAGGGTGQYTEAFF
-	TRBV9	TRBJ2-2	CAPSVVRGGAGELFF
-	TRBV18	TRBJ1-2	CASSPTDRDYGYTF
-	TRBV9	TRBJ2-2	CASSVDTNTGELFF
-	TRBV5-1	TRBJ2-3	CASSYGGTGITDTQYF
-	TRBV5-1	TRBJ2-2	CASSLAYDGELFF
-	TRBV5-1	TRBJ2-3	CASSFGWTGGIADTQYF
few	TRBV27	TRBJ2-1	CASSLPRSGGRVGEQFF
-	TRBV7-6	TRBJ1-6	CASSPGDRKDSPLHF
-	TRBV25-1	TRBJ1-1	CASSEGAGGSEAFF
-	TRBV10-2	TRBJ1-4	CASSEGRGQLNEKLFF
-	TRBV5-4	TRBJ1-2	CASSSIGQGSDYGYTF
-	TRBV15	TRBJ2-1	CATSTGTSSGSVGEQFF
-	TRBV7-3	TRBJ1-2	CASSPKAGTGGRYGYTF
-	TRBV9	TRBJ1-6	CASSQGSGQGYSPLHF
-	TRBV7-2	TRBJ1-5	CASTLRRQSNQPQHF
-	TRBV19	TRBJ1-5	CASSRTGSGQPQHF
-	TRBV7-2	TRBJ2-3	CASSLSGGPSADTQYF
-	TRBV9	TRBJ1-1	CASSVASLNTEAFF
-	TRBV6-1	TRBJ2-2	CACLGPNTGELFF
-	TRBV30	TRBJ1-3	CAWSVPGSGNTIYF
-	TRBV30	TRBJ2-5	CAWSTGTQYF
-	TRBV7-2	TRBJ1-6	CARTGRRSYNSPLHF
-	TRBV25-1	TRBJ1-1	CASSELGSNREAFF
-	TRBV19	TRBJ2-3	CATEVGDTQYF
-	TRBV4-3	TRBJ1-2	CASSQDFGDYGYTF
few	TRBV20-1	TRBJ1-1	CSASPGQFGTEAFF
-	TRBV5-1	TRBJ1-1	CASSPVKVTGTEAFF